This T cell receptor (beta chain) derives from a study of T cell responses to AZD1222 COVID-19 vaccine. General study results and limits: White British donors predominated, females outnumbered males, and clonal diversity was possibly underestimated. Baseline serostatus was positive in only six AZD1222 recipients.

Of note for this clone: No antigen is known for it.

The protocol was immunoSEQ multiplex PCR, while the TCRdb copy is restricted to in-frame clones and leaves out a portion. The sample holds 120,000 or so clones, about 90% seen once. The CDR3 runs 13 residues. V lost 3 bases and J 0 bases, leaving 5 bases between the germline ends. Germline-derived CDR1 and CDR2 are LNHNV and YYDKDF (reference sequence). This clonotype was sampled from an adult in good health. The J gene is TRBJ1-1, the V gene TRBV15; no definite D call. The starting material was peripheral blood, obtained on day 0 of AZD1222 vaccination. The chain's CDR3 is CATSRGVNTEAFF. Written as DNA, the CDR3 is TGTGCCACCAGCAGGGGAGTGAACACTGAAGCTTTCTTT.